Sequencing of this T cell receptor (beta chain) was carried out in a study of regulatory T cells in long-lasting Graves disease. As to time point: newly diagnosed GD, antithyroid drugs for less than 3 months. Making the TCR library involved RNA that had been extracted from PBMCs. Libraries of TCR beta came from iRepertoire HTBI primers plus Arm-PCR of CDR3 regions. TCRdb processed the multiplex PCR reads anew with MiXCR; each CDR3 protein has one entry. This table holds hundreds of thousands of distinct CDR3 sequences, 16% found once. The table lists this clonotype with many counts. These data also featured in a second study, about T cells in Graves' hyperthyroidism and ophthalmopathy. That investigation notes: Graves' hyperthyroidism showing no ophthalmopathy progression within 18 months was considered stable. Hyperthyroidism, newly diagnosed and lasting under 2 months, affected patients aged 18 to 65. A model built on 13 V-J features separated ophthalmopathy from stable hyperthyroidism. Ophthalmopathy prediction by the model preceded onset by a median roughly 6 months.

Specimen: peripheral blood mononuclear cells (PBMCs), collected at new diagnosis, from a patient treated with antithyroid drugs. The sequence was collected from a man aged 40-55 years with Graves disease.

The CDR3 sequence is CASSQELGTGGYEQYF. The CDR3 DNA sequence: TGCGCCAGCAGCCAAGAACTTGGGACAGGGGGCTACGAGCAGTACTTC. The chain couples TRBV4-3 to TRBJ2-7, with 11 bases aligning to TRBD1. This CDR3 contains 16 residues. Germline V gene lookup returns CDR1 LGHNA and CDR2 YSLEER. V dropped 0 bases and J dropped 3; count of bases not matched to a gene: 4.